The rows below give T cell receptor beta chains drawn from one sample of a study of molecular identifiers for immune sequencing clone quantification. TCRdb itself ran the PCR reads through MiXCR, one entry per CDR3 protein. This table holds 460,000 or so distinct CDR3 sequences, over 20% found once. Sequenced material: naive CD8+ T cells from blood, with Jurkat cell RNA spiked in. The receptors derive from a human donor in good health. Some libraries in this study had Jurkat cell RNA spiked in. CDR3s include the opening cysteine and the closing phenylalanine or tryptophan. D genes are given only for firm matches. Where a row states a size, it is once, few, many or the class of an expanded clone; other rows omit it.

J: TRBJ1-2
V: TRBV12-3/TRBV12-4
size: many
D: .
CDR3: CASSLSGQPYGYTF
DNA: TGTGCCAGCAGTTTATCCGGGCAGCCATATGGCTACACCTTC

J: TRBJ2-3
V: TRBV29-1
size: many
D: .
CDR3: CSVQSMSATDTQYF
DNA: TGCAGCGTTCAATCAATGTCTGCTACAGATACGCAGTATTTT

J: TRBJ2-7
V: TRBV30
size: .
D: TRBD2
CDR3: CAWSVLRLAGDEKYF
DNA: TGTGCCTGGAGTGTACTCCGACTAGCGGGAGACGAGAAGTACTTC

J: TRBJ2-7
V: TRBV5-5
size: many
D: .
CDR3: CASSLEEDRDNEQYF
DNA: TGTGCCAGCAGCTTGGAGGAGGATAGAGATAACGAGCAGTACTTC

J: TRBJ2-1
V: TRBV6-2/TRBV6-3
size: .
D: .
CDR3: CASSYYEGTAYNEQFF
DNA: TGTGCCAGCAGTTACTATGAAGGGACGGCCTACAATGAGCAGTTCTTC

J: TRBJ2-2
V: TRBV19
size: many
D: TRBD2
CDR3: CASSLGGTNTGELFF
DNA: TGTGCCAGTAGTTTGGGGGGGACGAACACCGGGGAGCTGTTTTTT

J: TRBJ2-3
V: TRBV30
size: many
D: .
CDR3: CAWSTGGSTDTQYF
DNA: TGTGCCTGGAGTACGGGGGGCAGCACAGATACGCAGTATTTT

J: TRBJ2-3
V: TRBV12-3/TRBV12-4
size: many
D: TRBD1
CDR3: CASSLEWDRGPDTQYF
DNA: TGTGCCAGCAGTTTAGAATGGGACAGGGGACCAGATACGCAGTATTTT

J: TRBJ2-6
V: TRBV12-3/TRBV12-4
size: few
D: .
CDR3: CASSLSAVVVGGANVLTF
DNA: TGTGCCAGCAGTTTATCGGCAGTCGTTGTTGGTGGGGCCAACGTCCTGACTTTC

J: TRBJ1-1
V: TRBV5-4
size: .
D: .
CDR3: CASSWGYEASF
DNA: TGTGCCAGCAGCTGGGGGTACGAAGCTTCCTTT

J: TRBJ1-5
V: TRBV6-1
size: .
D: .
CDR3: CASSEWGGSNDQHF
DNA: TGTGCCAGCAGTGAATGGGGGGGAAGCAACGACCAGCATTTT

J: TRBJ2-4
V: TRBV29-1
size: many
D: .
CDR3: CSAEGLGNIQYF
DNA: TGCAGCGCCGAAGGGCTCGGCAACATTCAGTACTTC

J: TRBJ2-1
V: TRBV29-1
size: many
D: TRBD2
CDR3: CSVDGTSGINEQFF
DNA: TGCAGCGTTGACGGGACTAGCGGGATTAATGAGCAGTTCTTC

J: TRBJ1-6
V: TRBV20-1
size: many
D: .
CDR3: CSAIDRELVDSPLHF
DNA: TGCAGTGCCATAGATCGGGAGCTAGTCGATTCACCCCTCCACTTT

J: TRBJ2-7
V: TRBV6-1
size: many
D: .
CDR3: CASSDGLVVGPRYF
DNA: TGTGCCAGCAGTGACGGACTCGTCGTAGGACCCCGGTACTTC

J: TRBJ1-1
V: TRBV16
size: few
D: .
CDR3: CASSRVGRSFSEAFF
DNA: TGTGCCAGCAGCCGAGTAGGACGGAGTTTCTCTGAAGCTTTCTTT

J: TRBJ2-3
V: TRBV9
size: few
D: TRBD1
CDR3: CASSVNRDRVTDTQYF
DNA: TGTGCCAGCAGCGTAAACCGGGACAGAGTCACAGATACGCAGTATTTT

J: TRBJ1-1
V: TRBV2
size: many
D: TRBD1
CDR3: CARTWTGKNLDTEAFF
DNA: TGTGCCAGGACTTGGACAGGGAAGAACCTGGACACTGAAGCTTTCTTT

J: TRBJ2-7
V: TRBV28
size: many
D: TRBD2
CDR3: CASSTGLAAYEQYF
DNA: TGTGCCAGCAGTACGGGACTAGCGGCCTACGAGCAGTACTTC

J: TRBJ1-5
V: TRBV19
size: few
D: .
CDR3: CASSIGPYSNQPQHF
DNA: TGTGCCAGTAGTATCGGTCCGTATAGCAATCAGCCCCAGCATTTT

J: TRBJ1-6
V: TRBV4-3
size: many
D: TRBD1
CDR3: CASSPGQNNSPLHF
DNA: TGCGCCAGCAGCCCGGGACAGAATAATTCACCCCTCCACTTT

J: TRBJ2-2
V: TRBV20-1
size: .
D: .
CDR3: CSARGRHTGELFF
DNA: TGCAGTGCTAGAGGACGGCACACCGGGGAGCTGTTTTTT

J: TRBJ1-1
V: TRBV9
size: few
D: TRBD1
CDR3: CASSPYVPGGGTEAFF
DNA: TGTGCCAGCAGCCCCTATGTTCCAGGGGGAGGGACTGAAGCTTTCTTT

J: TRBJ2-3
V: TRBV18
size: many
D: TRBD1
CDR3: CASSPTGPTDTQYF
DNA: TGTGCCAGCTCACCGACAGGGCCCACAGATACGCAGTATTTT

J: TRBJ2-7
V: TRBV9
size: few
D: .
CDR3: CASSVFKDPDYEQYF
DNA: TGTGCCAGCAGCGTATTCAAAGACCCCGACTACGAGCAGTACTTC

J: TRBJ1-2
V: TRBV4-1
size: few
D: .
CDR3: CASKILEDGYGYTF
DNA: TGCGCCAGCAAGATATTGGAGGATGGCTATGGCTACACCTTC

J: TRBJ2-1
V: TRBV4-1
size: .
D: TRBD2
CDR3: CASSLRGPLAGLRDEQFF
DNA: TGCGCCAGCAGCCTCCGGGGGCCTCTAGCGGGGCTCCGCGATGAGCAGTTCTTC

J: TRBJ2-4
V: TRBV3-1
size: many
D: .
CDR3: CASSQGRQPLAKNIQYF
DNA: TGTGCCAGCAGCCAAGGTCGGCAGCCCTTAGCCAAAAACATTCAGTACTTC